One and the same sample provided the 28 T cell receptor beta chains below, sequenced in a study of blood T cell repertoires in COVID-19. The repertoire was sequenced with immunoSEQ multiplex PCR; TCRdb's copy has only in-frame clones and lacks some. The sample carries 150,000 to 200,000 clones, roughly 87% recorded once. The specimen sequenced was peripheral blood. Every receptor here comes from a woman between 45 and 65 years old with acute or convalescent COVID-19.

The DNA for the CDR3 is TGTGCCAGCAGTCCGCGGACAAATCAGCCCCAGCATTTT. Translated, it gives CASSPRTNQPQHF. The J gene is TRBJ1-5, the V gene TRBV7-8; TRBD1 might be the D (5 bases). CDR1 is SGHVS, CDR2 FQNEAQ, per germline. Trimming took off 6 bases at V and 4 bases at J, with 10 bases between the two ends. This CDR3 has 13 amino acids.

The chain carries TRBV11-2 and TRBJ1-3; TRBD1 aligns across 10 bases. The germline V gene has CDR1 SGHAT and CDR2 FQNNGV. This CDR3 is 16 amino acids long. J was trimmed by 3 bases and V by 3 bases; bases with no gene match: 5. CDR3 residues: CASSFFRDRGGNTIYF. Here the CDR3 DNA reads TGTGCCAGCAGCTTCTTCCGGGACAGGGGTGGAAACACCATATATTTT.

The chain couples TRBV5-1 to TRBJ2-7; perhaps TRBD2 as D (6 bases). The germline gives CDR1 SGHRS, CDR2 YFSETQ. Trimming shortened V by 2 bases and J by 2 bases, and 14 bases separated the two germline ends. There are 15 residues in the CDR3. CDR3 coding DNA: TGCGCCAGCAGCTTATTATTAGCGGACCCCTACGAGCAGTACTTC. Protein: CASSLLLADPYEQYF.

This clone was seen once. This chain connects TRBV6-2 or TRBV6-3 to TRBJ1-1, with D hard to call. Germline V gene sequence: CDR1 MNHEY, CDR2 SVGEGT. Trimming removed 2 bases from V and 4 bases from J, with 11 bases in between. CDR3 size: 14 residues. Here the CDR3 DNA reads TGTGCCAGCAGTTACGGTTCCAGTATCACTGAAGCTTTCTTT. Amino acids: CASSYGSSITEAFF.

The CDR3 sequence: CASSYDRVGYTF. Written as DNA, the CDR3 is TGTGCCAGCAGCTACGACAGGGTCGGCTACACCTTC. The rearrangement uses TRBV11-2 and TRBJ1-2; 7 bases agree with TRBD1. The CDR3 runs 12 residues. V shed 4 bases, J shed 8 bases, and the junction held 4 bases outside the gene matches. Germline CDR1 SGHAT, CDR2 FQNNGV.

The CDR3 bases are TGTGCCAGCAGTGGGCCAAGTTATAGCAATCAGCCCCAGCATTTT. Protein product: CASSGPSYSNQPQHF. The chain uses TRBV2 and TRBJ1-5; D gene ambiguous. This CDR3 has 15 amino acids. Trimming took 4 bases from V and 0 from J, leaving 10 bases between them. Germline V gene sequence: CDR1 SNHLY, CDR2 FYNNEI.

The chain employs TRBV2 and TRBJ2-2; 9 bases agree with TRBD2. The CDR3 spans 13 residues. V was pared by 8 bases and J by 4 bases, with 2 bases of the junction left unmatched. Germline loops: CDR1 SNHLY, CDR2 FYNNEI. CDR3 protein: CASGGRVTGELFF. In DNA form, the CDR3 reads TGTGCCAGCGGCGGGAGGGTCACCGGGGAGCTGTTTTTT.

This clone was seen only once. The V gene is TRBV19, the J gene TRBJ2-5; D remains unclear. This CDR3 has 14 amino acids. CDR1 is LNHDA and CDR2 is SQIVND in the germline V gene (reference sequence). V lost 5 bases and J 5 bases, leaving 15 bases between the germline ends. This chain's CDR3 is CASSYSTPSETQYF. The CDR3, as DNA: TGTGCCAGTAGTTATTCGACCCCTAGTGAGACCCAGTACTTC.

The chain has TRBV11-3 and TRBJ2-1, with 13 bases matching TRBD2. CDR1 and CDR2 from the germline V gene are SGHNT and YENEEA. Trimming removed 0 bases from V and 8 bases from J; junction bases left unmatched: 7. The CDR3 consists of 17 residues. The CDR3 DNA follows: TGTGCCAGCAGCTTAGATCGAGGGACTAGCGGGGAAGATGAGCAGTTCTTC. Residues: CASSLDRGTSGEDEQFF.

The chain links TRBV7-2 to TRBJ1-2; D possibly corresponds to TRBD1 (5 bases). The CDR3 is made up of 15 amino acids. CDR1 and CDR2 from the germline V gene are SGHTA and FQGNSA. V shed 6 bases and J shed 7 bases, with 21 bases lying between them. The CDR3 loop is CASSLAWDLKSGYTF. DNA for the CDR3: TGTGCCAGCAGTCTAGCGTGGGACCTGAAATCTGGCTACACCTTC.

The chain carries TRBV24-1 and TRBJ2-5; tentatively, D is TRBD2 (5 bases). Deletions cut 0 bases from V and 2 bases from J, with 12 bases between. Germline V lookup: CDR1 KGHDR, CDR2 SFDVKD. CDR3 length equals 16 residues. The DNA for the CDR3 is TGTGCCACCAGTGATTTGAGGGAGAGAATTCAAGAGACCCAGTACTTC. This codes for CATSDLRERIQETQYF.

This chain connects TRBV6-2 or TRBV6-3 to TRBJ2-1; D may be TRBD2 (6 bases). Between the trimmed V and J ends, which lost 2 bases and 5 bases, there was a span of 13 bases. This CDR3 has 15 amino acids. Germline V gene data show CDR1 as MNHEY and CDR2 as SVGEGT. CDR3 sequence: CASSYRAGRNNEQFF. The CDR3 DNA follows: TGTGCCAGCAGTTACCGGGCAGGGAGGAACAATGAGCAGTTCTTC.

The J gene is TRBJ2-7, the V gene TRBV29-1; D gene uncertain. V was trimmed by 1 base and J by 0 bases, leaving 4 bases between them. CDR3 length: 12 residues. CDR1 and CDR2 from the germline V gene are SQVTM and ANQGSEA. The CDR3 DNA reads TGCAGCGTTGAAGTCAGCTCCTACGAGCAGTACTTC. Its translation: CSVEVSSYEQYF.

The chain combines TRBV19 with TRBJ1-2; no clear D gene. The CDR3 covers 13 residues. The V gene's germline CDR1 is LNHDA and CDR2 SQIVND (reference sequence). Trimming left V 10 bases short and J 3 bases short, with 15 bases between. The CDR3 region is CATKEAWDYGYTF. As DNA, the CDR3 is TGTGCCACCAAGGAGGCTTGGGACTATGGCTACACCTTC.

This clone has only one observation. The V call is TRBV3-1 (or the pseudogene TRBV3-2), the J call TRBJ1-5, with D hard to call. Germline loops: CDR1 LGHDT, CDR2 YNNKEL (reference sequence). V lost 4 bases to trimming and J lost 1 base, with 8 bases between them. The CDR3 runs to 14 residues. The DNA for the CDR3 is TGTGCCAGCAGCCTAGAGGGCAGCAATCAGCCCCAGCATTTT. Translated: CASSLEGSNQPQHF.

The gene calls are TRBV7-2 and TRBJ1-2; 10 positions agree with TRBD1. This CDR3 comprises 14 residues. Germline CDR1 is SGHTA and CDR2 is FQGNSA. V lost 3 bases and J lost 8; bases outside the gene matches: 6. CDR3 bases: TGTGCCAGCAGCTTCGACAGGGGGCTGGCGGGCTACACCTTC. Its protein is CASSFDRGLAGYTF.

The genes are TRBV7-2 and TRBJ1-3; a weak D match, TRBD1 (5 bases). The CDR3 extends over 17 amino acids. Trimming stripped 4 bases from V and 4 bases from J, with 20 bases between. The germline V gene has CDR1 SGHTA and CDR2 FQGNSA. The CDR3, as DNA: TGTGCCAGCAGCTCGAGTGGGAACCAGGGCTCGGGAAACACCATATATTTT. Translation: CASSSSGNQGSGNTIYF.

The chain is built from TRBV5-1 and TRBJ1-2; no reliable D call. V was trimmed by 0 bases and J by 4 bases, leaving 4 bases between them. In germline, CDR1 is SGHRS, CDR2 YFSETQ. CDR3 length: 12 amino acids. CDR3 loop: CASSLGAYGYTF. The CDR3 region has the DNA TGCGCCAGCAGCTTGGGGGCCTATGGCTACACCTTC. Full variable domain (missing parts from reference TRBV5-1 and TRBJ1-2): KAGVTQTPRYLIKTRGQQVTLSCSPISGHRSVSWYQQTPGQGLQFLFEYFSETQRNKGNFPGRFSGRQFSNSRSEMNVSTLELGDSALYLCASSLGAYGYTFGSGTRLTVV.

This sequence joins TRBV6-2 or TRBV6-3 and TRBJ1-6; D not resolved. This CDR3 region has 16 residues. V lost 4 bases and J lost 6, with 16 bases in between. CDR1 is MNHEY, CDR2 SVGEGT, per germline. Written as DNA, the CDR3 is TGTGCCAGCAGTTCACCCGAGAGGGTCGCTAATTCACCCCTCCACTTT. It codes for CASSSPERVANSPLHF.

The chain carries TRBV9 and TRBJ2-1; 9 nucleotides line up with TRBD2. CDR1 and CDR2 (germline): SGDLS, YYNGEE. This CDR3 is built from 14 residues. V lost 0 bases and J lost 9; bases outside the gene matches: 4. CDR3 nucleotide sequence: TGTGCCAGCAGCGTAGTAGCGGGAGTCGGTGAGCAGTTCTTC. As protein: CASSVVAGVGEQFF.

The CDR3 loop reads CASSLVRGSDTGELFF. The CDR3 DNA follows: TGTGCCAGCAGCTTAGTCAGGGGGAGCGACACCGGGGAGCTGTTTTTT. The rearrangement uses TRBV11-2 and TRBJ2-2; 7 bases agree with TRBD1. Germline V gene lookup returns CDR1 SGHAT and CDR2 FQNNGV. V trimming: 1 base; J trimming: 3 bases; junction bases outside the gene matches: 5. The CDR3 is 16 amino acids. The whole variable domain, remainder taken from reference TRBV11-2 and TRBJ2-2, is EAGVAQSPRYKIIEKRQSVAFWCNPISGHATLYWYQQILGQGPKLLIQFQNNGVVDDSQLPKDRFSAERLKGVDSTLKIQPAKLEDSAVYLCASSLVRGSDTGELFFGEGSRLTVL.

The chain links TRBV5-4 to TRBJ1-5; D might be TRBD1 (6 bases). Germline CDR1 reads SGHNT; CDR2 reads YYREEE (reference sequence). This CDR3 spans 14 amino acids. V lost 0 bases and J lost 6, with 10 bases in between. DNA for the CDR3: TGTGCCAGCAGCTTGGGGGGAGGGGGTCAGCCCCAGCATTTT. Translating gives CASSLGGGGQPQHF.

This sequence joins TRBV11-2 and TRBJ2-1; a weak D match, TRBD1 (5 bases). V lost 3 bases and J 4 bases, leaving 13 bases between the germline ends. The CDR3 contains 15 residues. The germline CDR1 and CDR2 sequences are SGHAT and FQNNGV. The CDR3 DNA reads TGTGCCAGCAGCTTCCCTGGGGCAGCTTACAATGAGCAGTTCTTC. It specifies CASSFPGAAYNEQFF.

This chain connects TRBV6-2 or TRBV6-3 to TRBJ2-7, with a possible D match to TRBD2 (6 bases). The germline CDR1 and CDR2 sequences are MNHEY and SVGEGT. The V and J ends lost 7 bases and 0 bases respectively, with 16 bases between them. CDR3 size: 15 residues. This CDR3 is CASTPARDFSYEQYF. The CDR3, as DNA: TGTGCCAGCACCCCCGCCCGGGACTTCTCCTACGAGCAGTACTTC.

Only a few counts were recorded for this clone. The genes are TRBV25-1 and TRBJ2-1; TRBD2 matches 16 bases. The CDR3 has 17 amino acids. Per the germline V gene, CDR1 is MGHDK and CDR2 is SYGVNS. The J segment lost 3 bases and the V segment lost 6 bases, leaving 5 bases of the junction unmatched. For the CDR3, the DNA is TGTGCCAGCAGCGGAGGGACTAGCGGGAGGGGCTACAATGAGCAGTTCTTC. This codes for CASSGGTSGRGYNEQFF.

The V call is TRBV19, the J call TRBJ2-5; weak D call: TRBD1 (6 bases). This CDR3 has 13 residues. Germline V gene data show CDR1 as LNHDA and CDR2 as SQIVND (reference sequence). V dropped 6 bases and J dropped 2 bases, with 10 bases sitting between them. The CDR3 nucleotides are TGTGCCAGTAGCGGACAGAAGCAAGAGACCCAGTACTTC. This encodes CASSGQKQETQYF. The entire variable domain, with the rest obtained from reference TRBV19 and TRBJ2-5, is as follows: DGGITQSPKYLFRKEGQNVTLSCEQNLNHDAMYWYRQDPGQGLRLIYYSQIVNDFQKGDIAEGYSVSREKKESFPLTVTSAQKNPTAFYLCASSGQKQETQYFGPGTRLLVL.

The chain has TRBV3-1 (or the pseudogene TRBV3-2) and TRBJ2-7; TRBD1 matches at 9 bases. This CDR3 is 14 amino acids long. V gave up 2 bases and J gave up 5 bases; unmatched junction bases: 4. Looked up from germline, CDR1 is LGHDT and CDR2 is YNNKEL (reference sequence). CDR3 sequence: CASSQPGQGDEQYF. In DNA, the CDR3 is TGTGCCAGCAGCCAACCGGGACAGGGTGACGAGCAGTACTTC.

This clone has just a few counts. This chain links TRBV19 with TRBJ2-3; 10 nucleotides agree with TRBD2. Germline CDR1 LNHDA, CDR2 SQIVND (reference sequence). The CDR3 loop spans 19 amino acids. Unmatched junction bases numbered 13, after V lost 2 bases and J lost 2 bases. The CDR3 nucleotides are TGTGCCAGTAGTATACCGGCTAGCGGGGGCCTCGATTTCACAGATACGCAGTATTTT. Its protein product is CASSIPASGGLDFTDTQYF.